This T cell receptor beta chain comes out of a study of T cell changes during pregnancy in multiple sclerosis. Some clones are missing from TCRdb's copy, which holds only in-frame ones; the method was immunoSEQ multiplex PCR. The repertoire holds roughly 67,000 clones, with approximately 90% as singletons. J lost 5 bases, V lost 1 base, and 14 bases had no gene match. The CDR3 is 19 residues long. Germline assignment: CDR1 SGHNT and CDR2 YYREEE (reference sequence). This TCR was recovered from a female donor with multiple sclerosis, enrolled in a pregnancy study. The material sequenced was peripheral blood, taken in the second trimester of pregnancy. V usage is TRBV5-4 and J usage is TRBJ2-5; 13 nucleotides agree with TRBD2. CDR3 bases: TGTGCCAGCAGCTTGAGGTTAACTAGCGGGAGGGTGGCCGGGGAGACCCAGTACTTC. This translates into CASSLRLTSGRVAGETQYF.